The 25 T cell receptor beta chains below come from one sample, sequenced in a study of cytomegalovirus exposure and HLA in healthy donors. Primers included in the PCR were 60 Vbeta and 13 Jbeta primers. The method was immunoSEQ multiplex PCR; TCRdb's version includes in-frame clones alone and lacks a portion of them. This listing includes approximately 150,000 clones. The source material was PBMCs. Receptors were obtained from a male donor in good health and CMV-seronegative.

The CDR3 DNA reads as TGTGCCAGCAGTGAAAAGTCCCGGGATACGCAGTATTTT. It translates to CASSEKSRDTQYF. This chain joins TRBV6-1 and TRBJ2-3; D gene ambiguous. Germline CDR1 is MNHNS and CDR2 is SASEGT. The CDR3 is made up of 13 amino acids. With 2 bases removed from V and 6 bases from J, the gap between germline ends came to 9 bases.

The CDR3: CASSFGLTLAQSQETQYF. CDR3 bases: TGTGCCAGCAGCTTCGGACTAACATTAGCACAGTCGCAAGAGACCCAGTACTTC. V gene TRBV5-4 combines with J gene TRBJ2-5, with D possibly TRBD2 on 6 matching bases. Germline loops: CDR1 SGHNT, CDR2 YYREEE (reference sequence). V was trimmed by 2 bases and J by 2 bases, leaving 22 bases between them. The CDR3 is 18 residues long.

The CDR3 coding sequence is TGCGCCAGCAGCTTGGGGCCATTGAACACTGAAGCTTTCTTT. Its protein product is CASSLGPLNTEAFF. The chain uses TRBV5-1 and TRBJ1-1; no clear D gene. Germline-derived CDR1 and CDR2 are SGHRS and YFSETQ. The V end was cut by 0 bases, the J end by 0 bases, with 6 bases between. The CDR3 is 14 residues long.

This rearrangement joins TRBV9 to TRBJ1-4; D is unresolved. The CDR3 spans 15 residues. Germline V gene sequence: CDR1 SGDLS, CDR2 YYNGEE. V gave up 4 bases and J gave up 7 bases, with 17 bases separating them. CDR3 residues: CASSPYGETGEKLFF. For the CDR3, the DNA is TGTGCCAGCAGCCCCTACGGGGAGACCGGTGAAAAACTGTTTTTT.

The chain couples TRBV5-4 to TRBJ2-1; a weak D match, TRBD2 (6 bases). V was pared by 7 bases and J by 2 bases, with 16 bases between. This CDR3 contains 15 residues. In germline, CDR1 is SGHNT, CDR2 YYREEE (reference sequence). The CDR3 spells CASQDSGSTYNEQFF. CDR3 nucleotides: TGTGCCAGCCAGGATAGCGGATCGACCTACAATGAGCAGTTCTTC.

The gene calls are TRBV7-2 and TRBJ2-5; a weak D match, TRBD2 (6 bases). Trimming removed 5 bases at V and 4 bases at J, with 17 bases between. The germline V gene encodes CDR1 SGHTA and CDR2 FQGNSA. The CDR3 sequence is 15 residues long. The CDR3 here is CASSTGGRNGETQYF. CDR3 DNA sequence: TGTGCCAGCAGCACCGGGGGACGGAATGGAGAGACCCAGTACTTC.

V usage is TRBV10-2 and J usage is TRBJ1-4; TRBD1 matches at 7 bases. V shed 4 bases, J shed 8 bases, and the junction held 7 bases outside the gene matches. Germline V gene data show CDR1 as WSHSY and CDR2 as SAAADI. The CDR3 sequence is 14 residues long. The CDR3 DNA reads TGCGCCAGCAGTGTAGGGGGCAATGGGGAAAAACTGTTTTTT. Protein product: CASSVGGNGEKLFF.

This chain uses TRBV4-3 with TRBJ1-6; maybe TRBD1 (6 bases). The V gene's germline CDR1 is LGHNA and CDR2 YSLEER. Trimming removed 2 bases at V and 10 bases at J, with 21 bases between. The CDR3 totals 17 residues. CDR3 sequence: CASSQITGTGSSSPLHF. DNA for the CDR3: TGCGCCAGCAGCCAAATAACCGGTACAGGGTCATCCTCACCCCTCCACTTT.

The chain joins TRBV4-2 to TRBJ2-1, with TRBD2 matching 12 bases. The CDR3 is 17 amino acids. Germline V CDR1 and CDR2: LGHNA, YNFKEQ. V shed 1 base and J 2 bases; nucleotides not matched to a gene: 3. CDR3 sequence: CASSQVTSGRTYNEQFF. The DNA of the CDR3 is TGTGCCAGCAGCCAAGTGACTAGCGGGAGAACCTACAATGAGCAGTTCTTC.

V gene TRBV19 combines with J gene TRBJ1-5, with TRBD1 identical over 7 bases. There are 13 residues in the CDR3. With V trimmed by 5 bases and J by 7 bases, 5 bases remained unmatched. CDR1 is LNHDA and CDR2 is SQIVND in the germline V gene (reference sequence). CDR3 bases: TGTGCCAGTAGTTATGACAGGGCACAGCCCCAGCATTTT. Protein sequence: CASSYDRAQPQHF.

The V call is TRBV10-3, the J call TRBJ2-7, with D maybe TRBD2 (5 bases). Germline CDR1 reads ENHRY; CDR2 reads SYGVKD. Between the trimmed V and J ends, which lost 3 bases and 5 bases, there was a span of 11 bases. The CDR3 totals 13 residues. CDR3 residues: CAISDGGSHEQYF. DNA of the CDR3: TGTGCCATCAGTGATGGCGGGTCCCACGAGCAGTACTTC.

This chain links TRBV30 with TRBJ1-5; the match to TRBD1 covers 9 bases. There are 13 residues in the CDR3. The V segment lost 4 bases and the J segment 5 bases; nucleotides outside the gene matches: 3. Per the germline V gene, CDR1 is GTSNPN and CDR2 is SVGIG (reference sequence). The CDR3 nucleotides are TGTGCCTGGAAGCGGACAGGGGATCAGCCCCAGCATTTT. Its translation is CAWKRTGDQPQHF. The full variable domain, in which reference TRBV30 and TRBJ1-5 provide the parts outside the CDR3, is SQTIHQWPATLVQPVGSPLSLECTVEGTSNPNLYWYRQAAGRGLQLLFYSVGIGQISSEVPQNLSASRPQDRQFILSSKKLLLSDSGFYLCAWKRTGDQPQHFGDGTRLSIL.

The chain carries TRBV29-1 and TRBJ2-1; the match to TRBD2 covers 11 bases. There are 13 residues in the CDR3. CDR1 and CDR2 (germline): SQVTM, ANQGSEA. J gave up 4 bases and V 8 bases, and 4 bases lay outside the gene matches. CDR3 residues: CSTGTSGYNEQFF. The CDR3 nucleotides are TGCAGCACCGGGACTAGCGGATACAATGAGCAGTTCTTC.

The rearrangement joins TRBV5-1 to TRBJ2-3; maybe TRBD1 (5 bases). The CDR3 sequence is 14 residues long. Trimming stripped 3 bases from V and 1 base from J, with 9 bases between. Germline V gene lookup returns CDR1 SGHRS and CDR2 YFSETQ. The CDR3 DNA sequence: TGCGCCAGCAGCTCCATCAGGGGCACAGATACGCAGTATTTT. Encoded protein: CASSSIRGTDTQYF.

The rearrangement uses TRBV7-9 and TRBJ2-7; the match to TRBD1 covers 7 bases. The V gene end was trimmed by 4 bases and the J gene end by 1 base; junction bases not matched to a gene: 1. Looked up from germline, CDR1 is SEHNR and CDR2 is FQNEAQ (reference sequence). CDR3 length: 13 amino acids. The CDR3 protein is CASSWGQSYEQYF. CDR3 sequence (DNA): TGTGCCAGCAGCTGGGGACAGTCCTACGAGCAGTACTTC.

The V call is TRBV27, the J call TRBJ1-2, with 8 bases fitting TRBD1. This CDR3 has 17 amino acids. CDR1 and CDR2 from the germline V gene are MNHEY and SMNVEV (reference sequence). The V and J ends lost 4 bases and 6 bases, in that order; junction bases with no gene match: 16. CDR3 nucleotide sequence: TGTGCCAGCAGTTCGGCAGGGGGCCTCCGCGGGGTGGATGGCTACACCTTC. It yields the protein CASSSAGGLRGVDGYTF.

CDR3 DNA: TGTGCCAGTAGTAAGGAGGTAGGACAGCCCCAGCATTTT. Its protein product is CASSKEVGQPQHF. The chain links TRBV19 to TRBJ1-5; D is ambiguous. V lost 4 bases, J lost 7 bases, and 11 bases lay in between. Looked up from germline, CDR1 is LNHDA and CDR2 is SQIVND (reference sequence). CDR3 length: 13 amino acids.

The chain joins TRBV30 to TRBJ2-7; 8 positions agree with TRBD2. Trimming took 8 bases from V and 0 from J; bases not matched to a gene: 6. Germline V gene data show CDR1 as GTSNPN and CDR2 as SVGIG (reference sequence). This CDR3 region has 13 residues. DNA of the CDR3: TGTGCCGGCGTAGCGGGAACCTCCTACGAGCAGTACTTC. Its translation: CAGVAGTSYEQYF. Full variable domain (missing parts from reference TRBV30 and TRBJ2-7): SQTIHQWPATLVQPVGSPLSLECTVEGTSNPNLYWYRQAAGRGLQLLFYSVGIGQISSEVPQNLSASRPQDRQFILSSKKLLLSDSGFYLCAGVAGTSYEQYFGPGTRLTVT.

The genes are TRBV19 and TRBJ1-5; D possibly corresponds to TRBD1 (5 bases). The CDR3 length is 13 residues. Germline CDR1 LNHDA, CDR2 SQIVND (reference sequence). Trimming took 5 bases from V and 6 from J, leaving 11 bases between them. The CDR3 loop reads CASSVLRGQPQHF. The CDR3 region has the DNA TGTGCCAGTAGTGTGTTAAGGGGTCAGCCCCAGCATTTT.

The chain couples TRBV7-9 to TRBJ2-1, with a possible D match to TRBD1 (5 bases). CDR3 length: 14 amino acids. V was clipped by 2 bases and J by 4 bases, with 9 bases between them. Germline V lookup: CDR1 SEHNR, CDR2 FQNEAQ (reference sequence). The CDR3 is CASSLSQAYNEQFF. CDR3 nucleotide sequence: TGTGCCAGCAGCTTATCACAGGCTTACAATGAGCAGTTCTTC.

The chain is built from TRBV6-5 and TRBJ1-1, with D uncertain. Germline CDR1 and CDR2: MNHEY and SVGAGI. This CDR3 contains 14 residues. V was clipped by 6 bases and J by 0 bases, with 11 bases between them. CDR3 sequence: CASSHFTVNTEAFF. The CDR3 DNA reads TGTGCCAGCAGCCATTTTACAGTGAACACTGAAGCTTTCTTT.

The chain recombines TRBV18 with TRBJ2-7; 7 nucleotides line up with TRBD1. This CDR3 is 15 amino acids long. Germline lookup yields CDR1 KGHSH and CDR2 LQKENI. The V segment lost 1 base and the J segment 1 base; nucleotides outside the gene matches: 4. CDR3 DNA: TGTGCCAGCTCACCACAAGGGGACAGTTCCTACGAGCAGTACTTC. Its translation is CASSPQGDSSYEQYF.

As concerns this clone: At the DNA level, this CDR3 is encoded by other sequences in the same sample as well. The gene calls are TRBV5-1 and TRBJ1-5, with D perhaps TRBD1 (5 bases). This CDR3 has 15 residues. CDR1 and CDR2 (germline): SGHRS, YFSETQ. Trimming left V 5 bases short and J 0 bases short, with 12 bases between. The CDR3 DNA is TGCGCCAGCAGTTCCGGGGGGGATAGCAATCAGCCCCAGCATTTT. It translates to CASSSGGDSNQPQHF.

The gene calls are TRBV5-1 and TRBJ2-5; the D is unclear. This CDR3 is built from 14 residues. The V end lost 4 bases, the J end lost 5 bases, and 15 bases lay between the germline ends. The germline CDR1 and CDR2 sequences are SGHRS and YFSETQ. Here the CDR3 reads CASSTAPPGETQYF. The CDR3 nucleotides read TGCGCCAGCAGCACAGCCCCCCCCGGCGAGACCCAGTACTTC.

This chain uses TRBV6-5 with TRBJ2-7; TRBD1 is a possible D gene (5 bases). V was clipped by 1 base and J by 5 bases, with 12 bases between them. CDR3 length: 14 amino acids. The germline V gene has CDR1 MNHEY and CDR2 SVGAGI. CDR3 loop: CASSYFAGQNEQYF. CDR3 DNA: TGTGCCAGCAGTTACTTTGCAGGGCAAAACGAGCAGTACTTC.